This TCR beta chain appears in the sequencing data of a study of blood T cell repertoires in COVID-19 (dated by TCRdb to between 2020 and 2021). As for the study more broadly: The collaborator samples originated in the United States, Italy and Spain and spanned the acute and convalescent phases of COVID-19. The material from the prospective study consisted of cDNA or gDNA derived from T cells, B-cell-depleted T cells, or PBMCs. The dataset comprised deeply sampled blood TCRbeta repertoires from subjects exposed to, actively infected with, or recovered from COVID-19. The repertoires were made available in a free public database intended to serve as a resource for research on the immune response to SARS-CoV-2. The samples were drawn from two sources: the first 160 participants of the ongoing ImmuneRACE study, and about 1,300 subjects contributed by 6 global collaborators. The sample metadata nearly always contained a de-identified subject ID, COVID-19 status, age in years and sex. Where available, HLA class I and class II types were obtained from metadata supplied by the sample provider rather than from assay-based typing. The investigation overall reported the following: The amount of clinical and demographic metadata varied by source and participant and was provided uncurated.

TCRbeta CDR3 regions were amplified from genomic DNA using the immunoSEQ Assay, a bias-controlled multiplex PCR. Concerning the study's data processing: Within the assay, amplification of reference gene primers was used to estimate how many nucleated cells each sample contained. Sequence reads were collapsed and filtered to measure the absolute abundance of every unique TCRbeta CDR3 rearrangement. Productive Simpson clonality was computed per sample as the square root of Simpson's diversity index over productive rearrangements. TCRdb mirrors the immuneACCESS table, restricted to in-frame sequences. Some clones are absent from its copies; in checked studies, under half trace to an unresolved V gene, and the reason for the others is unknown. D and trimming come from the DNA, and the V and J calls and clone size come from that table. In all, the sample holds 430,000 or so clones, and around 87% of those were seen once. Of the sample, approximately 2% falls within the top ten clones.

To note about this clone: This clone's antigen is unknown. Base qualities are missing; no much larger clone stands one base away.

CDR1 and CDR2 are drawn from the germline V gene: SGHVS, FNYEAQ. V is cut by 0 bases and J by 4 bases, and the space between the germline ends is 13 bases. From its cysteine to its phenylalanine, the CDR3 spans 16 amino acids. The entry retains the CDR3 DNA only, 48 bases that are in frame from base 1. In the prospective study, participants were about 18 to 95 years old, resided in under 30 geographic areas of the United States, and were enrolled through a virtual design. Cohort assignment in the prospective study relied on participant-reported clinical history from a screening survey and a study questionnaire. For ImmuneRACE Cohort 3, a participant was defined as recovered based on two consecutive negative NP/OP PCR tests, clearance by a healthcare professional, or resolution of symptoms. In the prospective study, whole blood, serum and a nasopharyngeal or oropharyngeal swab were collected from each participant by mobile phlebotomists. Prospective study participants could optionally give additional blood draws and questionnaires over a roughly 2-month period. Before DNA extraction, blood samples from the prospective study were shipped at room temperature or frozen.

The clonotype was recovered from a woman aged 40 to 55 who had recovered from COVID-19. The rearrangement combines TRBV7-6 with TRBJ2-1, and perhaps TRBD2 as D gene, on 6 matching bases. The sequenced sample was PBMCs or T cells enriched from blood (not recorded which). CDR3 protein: CASSLAGLYKYNEQFF. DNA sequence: TGTGCCAGCAGCTTAGCGGGACTCTACAAATACAATGAGCAGTTCTTC.